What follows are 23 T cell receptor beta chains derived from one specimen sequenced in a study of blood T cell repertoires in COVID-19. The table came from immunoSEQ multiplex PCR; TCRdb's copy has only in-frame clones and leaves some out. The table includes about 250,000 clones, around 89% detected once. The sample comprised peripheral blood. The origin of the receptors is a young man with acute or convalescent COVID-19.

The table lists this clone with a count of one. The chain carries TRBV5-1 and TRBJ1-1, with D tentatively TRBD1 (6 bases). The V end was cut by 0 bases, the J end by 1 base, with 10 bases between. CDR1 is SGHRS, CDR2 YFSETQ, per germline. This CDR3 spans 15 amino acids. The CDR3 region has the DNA TGCGCCAGCAGCTTGGCCCGGGGACAGAACACTGAAGCTTTCTTT. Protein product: CASSLARGQNTEAFF.

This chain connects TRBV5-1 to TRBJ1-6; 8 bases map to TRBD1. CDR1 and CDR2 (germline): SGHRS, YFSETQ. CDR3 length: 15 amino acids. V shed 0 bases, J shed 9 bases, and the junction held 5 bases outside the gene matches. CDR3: CASSLVGQGSSPLHF. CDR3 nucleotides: TGCGCCAGCAGCTTGGTAGGACAGGGCTCTTCACCCCTCCACTTT.

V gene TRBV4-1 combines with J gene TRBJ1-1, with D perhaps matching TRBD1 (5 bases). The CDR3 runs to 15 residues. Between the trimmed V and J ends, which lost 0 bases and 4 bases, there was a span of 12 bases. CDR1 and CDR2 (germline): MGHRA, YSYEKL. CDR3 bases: TGCGCCAGCAGCCAAGAGTTAGGAGGGGTCACTGAAGCTTTCTTT. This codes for CASSQELGGVTEAFF.

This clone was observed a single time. The CDR3 nucleotides are TGTGCCAGCAGCTTAGGAAAGCAGTTCTATCAGGGCACCTTC. Amino acid sequence: CASSLGKQFYQGTF. The chain uses TRBV7-2 and TRBJ1-2; D may be TRBD1 (5 bases). Germline V lookup: CDR1 SGHTA, CDR2 FQGNSA. With 1 base removed from V and 13 bases from J, the gap between germline ends came to 19 bases. The length of the CDR3 is 14 residues. The full variable domain, rest sourced from reference TRBV7-2 and TRBJ1-2, is GAGVSQSPSNKVTEKGKDVELRCDPISGHTALYWYRQSLGQGLEFLIYFQGNSAPDKSGLPSDRFSAERTGGSVSTLTIQRTQQEDSAVYLCASSLGKQFYQGTFGSGTRLTVV.

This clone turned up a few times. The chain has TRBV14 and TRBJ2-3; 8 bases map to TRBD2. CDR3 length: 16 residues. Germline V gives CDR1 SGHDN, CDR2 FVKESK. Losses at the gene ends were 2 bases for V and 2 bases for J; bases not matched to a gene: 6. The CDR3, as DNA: TGTGCCAGCAGCCAATTGCAAGCGGGAGACACAGATACGCAGTATTTT. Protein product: CASSQLQAGDTDTQYF.

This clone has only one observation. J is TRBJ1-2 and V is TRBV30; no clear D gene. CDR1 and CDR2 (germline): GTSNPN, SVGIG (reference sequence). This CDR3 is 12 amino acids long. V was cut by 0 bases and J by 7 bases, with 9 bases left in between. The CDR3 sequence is CAWSVYRGGYTF. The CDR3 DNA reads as TGTGCCTGGAGTGTATATCGGGGTGGCTACACCTTC. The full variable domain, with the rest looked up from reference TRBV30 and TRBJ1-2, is SQTIHQWPATLVQPVGSPLSLECTVEGTSNPNLYWYRQAAGRGLQLLFYSVGIGQISSEVPQNLSASRPQDRQFILSSKKLLLSDSGFYLCAWSVYRGGYTFGSGTRLTVV.

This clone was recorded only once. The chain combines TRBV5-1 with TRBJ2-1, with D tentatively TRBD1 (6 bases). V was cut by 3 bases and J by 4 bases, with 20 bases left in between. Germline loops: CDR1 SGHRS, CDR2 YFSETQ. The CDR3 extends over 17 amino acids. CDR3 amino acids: CASSSSVGQGKYNEQFF. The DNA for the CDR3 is TGCGCCAGCAGCTCATCCGTAGGGCAGGGGAAATACAATGAGCAGTTCTTC.

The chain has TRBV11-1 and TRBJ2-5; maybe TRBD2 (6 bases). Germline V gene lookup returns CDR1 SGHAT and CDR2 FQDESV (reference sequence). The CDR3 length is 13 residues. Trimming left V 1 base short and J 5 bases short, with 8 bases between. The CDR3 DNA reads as TGTGCCAGCAGCTTAGAGGCGGGGGAGACCCAGTACTTC. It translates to CASSLEAGETQYF.

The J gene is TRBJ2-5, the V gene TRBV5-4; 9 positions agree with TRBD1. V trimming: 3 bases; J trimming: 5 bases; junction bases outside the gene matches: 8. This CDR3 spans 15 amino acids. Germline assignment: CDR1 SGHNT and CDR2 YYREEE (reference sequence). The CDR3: CASSSTGTGLETQYF. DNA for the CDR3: TGTGCCAGCAGCTCAACCGGGACAGGGTTGGAGACCCAGTACTTC.

The CDR3, as DNA: TGTGCCAGCAGCCAAGTGGCGGGTCAGAACAATGAGCAGTTCTTC. It translates to CASSQVAGQNNEQFF. This sequence joins TRBV14 and TRBJ2-1; possibly TRBD2 for D (5 bases). Trimming removed 1 base at V and 5 bases at J, with 12 bases between. This CDR3 region has 15 residues. Germline-derived CDR1 and CDR2 are SGHDN and FVKESK.

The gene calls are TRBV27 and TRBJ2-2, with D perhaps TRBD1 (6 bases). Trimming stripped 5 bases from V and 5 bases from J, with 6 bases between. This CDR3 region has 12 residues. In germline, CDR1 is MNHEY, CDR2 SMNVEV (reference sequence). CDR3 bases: TGTGCCAGCAGTGGACAGACCGGGGAGCTGTTTTTT. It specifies CASSGQTGELFF.

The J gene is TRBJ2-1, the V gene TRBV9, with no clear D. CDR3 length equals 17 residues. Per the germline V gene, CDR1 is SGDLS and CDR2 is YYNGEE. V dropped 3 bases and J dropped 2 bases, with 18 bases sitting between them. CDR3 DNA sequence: TGTGCCAGCAGCGCCTTAGCTAGGTTCGCGGCCTACAATGAGCAGTTCTTC. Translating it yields CASSALARFAAYNEQFF.

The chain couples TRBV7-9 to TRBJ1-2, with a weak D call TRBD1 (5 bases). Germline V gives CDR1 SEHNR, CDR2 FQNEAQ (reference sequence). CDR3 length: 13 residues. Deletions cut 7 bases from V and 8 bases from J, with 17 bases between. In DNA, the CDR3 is TGTGCCAGCACCAAAGCAGGGAGACTCGGCTACACCTTC. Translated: CASTKAGRLGYTF.

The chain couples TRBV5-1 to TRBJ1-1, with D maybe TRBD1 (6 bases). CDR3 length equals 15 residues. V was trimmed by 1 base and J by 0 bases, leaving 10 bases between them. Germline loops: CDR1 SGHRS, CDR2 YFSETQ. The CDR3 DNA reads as TGCGCCAGCAGCTTGATTGCAGGGGTGAACACTGAAGCTTTCTTT. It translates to CASSLIAGVNTEAFF.

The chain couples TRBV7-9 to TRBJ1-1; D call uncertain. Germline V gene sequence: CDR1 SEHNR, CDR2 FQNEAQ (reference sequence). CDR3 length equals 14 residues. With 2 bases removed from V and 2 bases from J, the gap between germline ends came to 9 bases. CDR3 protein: CASSLYQVNTEAFF. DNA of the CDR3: TGTGCCAGCAGCTTATACCAGGTCAACACTGAAGCTTTCTTT.

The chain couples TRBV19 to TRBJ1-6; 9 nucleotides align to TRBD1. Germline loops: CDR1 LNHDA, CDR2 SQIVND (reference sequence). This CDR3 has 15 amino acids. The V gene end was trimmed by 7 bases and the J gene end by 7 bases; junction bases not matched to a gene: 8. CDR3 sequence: CASTNWDRENSPLHF. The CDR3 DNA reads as TGTGCCAGTACTAATTGGGACAGGGAGAATTCACCCCTCCACTTT.

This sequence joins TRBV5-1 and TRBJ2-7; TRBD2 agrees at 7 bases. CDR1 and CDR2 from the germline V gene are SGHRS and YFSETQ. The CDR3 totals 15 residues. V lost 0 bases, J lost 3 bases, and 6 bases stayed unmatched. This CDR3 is CASSLGAGVVYEQYF. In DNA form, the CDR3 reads TGCGCCAGCAGCTTGGGTGCGGGAGTAGTCTACGAGCAGTACTTC.

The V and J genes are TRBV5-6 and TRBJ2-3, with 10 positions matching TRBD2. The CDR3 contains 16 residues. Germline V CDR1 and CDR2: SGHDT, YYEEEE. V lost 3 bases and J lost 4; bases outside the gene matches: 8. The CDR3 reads CASSSSSGGASDTQYF. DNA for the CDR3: TGTGCCAGCAGCTCTTCTAGCGGGGGAGCTTCAGATACGCAGTATTTT.

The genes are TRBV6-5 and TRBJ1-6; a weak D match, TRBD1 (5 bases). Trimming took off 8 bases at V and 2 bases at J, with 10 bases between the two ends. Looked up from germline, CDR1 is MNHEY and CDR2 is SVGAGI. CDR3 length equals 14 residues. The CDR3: CASQGIAYNSPLHF. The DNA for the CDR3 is TGTGCCAGCCAGGGTATCGCCTATAATTCACCCCTCCACTTT.

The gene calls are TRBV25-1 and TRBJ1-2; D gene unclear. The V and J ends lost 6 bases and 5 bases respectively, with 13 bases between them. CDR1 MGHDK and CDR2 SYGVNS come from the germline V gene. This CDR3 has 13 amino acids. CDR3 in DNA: TGTGCCAGCAGCCGGGGAGGGAGGTATGGCTACACCTTC. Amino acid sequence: CASSRGGRYGYTF.

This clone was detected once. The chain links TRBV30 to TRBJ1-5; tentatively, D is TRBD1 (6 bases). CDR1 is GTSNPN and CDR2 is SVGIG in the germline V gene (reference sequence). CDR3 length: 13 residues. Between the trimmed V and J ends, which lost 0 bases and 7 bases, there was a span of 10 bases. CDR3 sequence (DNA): TGTGCCTGGAGTGTACAGGGTAAACAGCCCCAGCATTTT. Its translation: CAWSVQGKQPQHF.

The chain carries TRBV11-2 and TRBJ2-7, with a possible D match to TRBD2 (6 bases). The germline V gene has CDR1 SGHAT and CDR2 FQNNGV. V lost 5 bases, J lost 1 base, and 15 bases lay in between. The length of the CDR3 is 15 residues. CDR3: CASSTRDGPSYEQYF. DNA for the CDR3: TGTGCCAGCAGCACGCGGGACGGCCCATCCTACGAGCAGTACTTC. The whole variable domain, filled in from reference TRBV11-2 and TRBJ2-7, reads EAGVAQSPRYKIIEKRQSVAFWCNPISGHATLYWYQQILGQGPKLLIQFQNNGVVDDSQLPKDRFSAERLKGVDSTLKIQPAKLEDSAVYLCASSTRDGPSYEQYFGPGTRLTVT.

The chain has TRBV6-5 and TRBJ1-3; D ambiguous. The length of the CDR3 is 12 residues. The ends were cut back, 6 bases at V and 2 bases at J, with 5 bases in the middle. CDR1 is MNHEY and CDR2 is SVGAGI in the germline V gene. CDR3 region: CASSLTGNTIYF. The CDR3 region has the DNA TGTGCCAGCAGCCTTACTGGAAACACCATATATTTT.